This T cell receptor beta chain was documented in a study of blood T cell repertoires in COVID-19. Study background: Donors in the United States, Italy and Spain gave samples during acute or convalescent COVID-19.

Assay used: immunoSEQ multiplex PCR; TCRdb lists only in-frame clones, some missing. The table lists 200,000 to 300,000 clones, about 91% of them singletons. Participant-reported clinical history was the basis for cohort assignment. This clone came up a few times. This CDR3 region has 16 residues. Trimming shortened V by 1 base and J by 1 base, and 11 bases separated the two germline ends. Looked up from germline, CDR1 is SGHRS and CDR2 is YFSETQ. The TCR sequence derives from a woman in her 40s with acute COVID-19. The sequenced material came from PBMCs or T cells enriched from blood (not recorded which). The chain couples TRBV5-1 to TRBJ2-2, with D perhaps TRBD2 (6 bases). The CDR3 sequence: CASSLLEGGNTGELFF. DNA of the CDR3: TGCGCCAGCAGCTTGTTGGAGGGAGGGAACACCGGGGAGCTGTTTTTT.